The 21 T cell receptor beta chains presented below share a single source sample, sequenced in a study of tumor-infiltrating lymphocytes in primary liver carcinoma (dated by TCRdb to about 2017). RNA from unsorted whole blood was extracted with TRIzol reagent, and germline DNA was obtained with the DNeasy Blood & Tissue kit. TCRdb shows the sequencer as Illumina HiSeq 2500. Using a constant-region primer and ProtoScript II reverse transcriptase, TCRbeta-specific cDNA was reverse-transcribed from about 0.45 ug total RNA. Three nested multiplex PCR rounds, following a slightly modified ARM-PCR procedure, were used to build the TCRbeta libraries. Each of the first two PCR rounds ran for 10 cycles and used multiplex TRBV1-TRBV30 forward primers together with a Cbeta reverse primer. The public reads were reprocessed in TCRdb via fastp at Q25 and MiXCR, keeping in-frame beta chains. CDR3 protein duplicates are merged, each entry listing the most common genes and DNA. The sample has 200,000 or so distinct CDR3 sequences on record, about 61% of them singletons. The ten largest account for under 7.5% of the sample.

Source material: peripheral blood. The origin of the receptors is a woman aged 55-69 years with primary liver carcinoma and hepatitis B virus infection.

This clonotype was counted between two and nine times. V usage is TRBV5-1 and J usage is TRBJ2-6; 11 bases align to TRBD1. The V segment lost 3 bases and the J segment 1 base; nucleotides outside the gene matches: 0. This CDR3 spans 16 amino acids. Per the germline V gene, CDR1 is SGHRS and CDR2 is YFSETQ. DNA of the CDR3: TGCGCCAGCAGCTGGGACAGGGGGTCTGGGGCCAACGTCCTGACTTTC. This sequence encodes CASSWDRGSGANVLTF. Complete variable domain (other parts from reference TRBV5-1 and TRBJ2-6): KAGVTQTPRYLIKTRGQQVTLSCSPISGHRSVSWYQQTPGQGLQFLFEYFSETQRNKGNFPGRFSGRQFSNSRSEMNVSTLELGDSALYLCASSWDRGSGANVLTFGAGSRLTVL.

A remark on this clonotype: The junction does not match germline at one end; this may be a read error. The genes are TRBV11-2 and TRBJ2-4; 9 bases align to TRBD2. Germline CDR1 SGHAT, CDR2 FQNNGV. This CDR3 contains 16 residues. The CDR3, as DNA: TGCGCCAGCAGCTTAGGTAGCGGGAGCACCTCTTGCATTCAGTACTTC. Translating gives CASSLGSGSTSCIQYF.

In the case of this clonotype: The junction and the germline gene differ at one end; a read error may be behind it. The chain has TRBV12-3 or TRBV12-4 and TRBJ1-5; 7 nucleotides match TRBD1. The CDR3 spans 16 residues. The CDR3 DNA sequence: TGTGCCAGCAGTCGGGACAGAGGACCGGGCAATCAGCCCCAGCGTTTT. Protein: CASSRDRGPGNQPQRF.

This clonotype was recorded once. The CDR3 end shows no conserved phenylalanine or tryptophan, and so a read error is likely. V is TRBV6-5 and J is TRBJ2-1; 8 nucleotides agree with TRBD1. Germline V gives CDR1 MNHEY, CDR2 SVGAGI. This CDR3 has 14 amino acids. The junction had 6 bases not matched to a gene; V was cut back by 5 bases and J by 6 bases. The CDR3 DNA reads TGTGCCAGCAGTGAGGACAGGGTGGTCAATGAGCAGTTCTCC. Translated, it gives CASSEDRVVNEQFS.

There are a few counts of this clonotype. The gene calls are TRBV5-1 and TRBJ1-1, with 7 nucleotides matching TRBD1. CDR3 length: 13 amino acids. With 3 bases clipped from V and 4 bases from J, the junction kept 3 bases outside the gene matches. Germline V lookup: CDR1 SGHRS, CDR2 YFSETQ. The DNA for the CDR3 is TGCGCCAGCAGCTCGTACAGGGGCACTGAAGCTTTCTTT. It codes for CASSSYRGTEAFF.

As for this clonotype: This may be a read error: a much more frequent sequence differs by one nucleotide. This sequence joins TRBV6-2 or TRBV6-3 and TRBJ1-5, with D unresolved. Germline V gives CDR1 MNHEY, CDR2 SVGEGT. The CDR3 consists of 15 residues. CDR3 sequence: CDSSYLGWSNQPQHF. CDR3 nucleotide sequence: TGTGACAGCAGTTACCTTGGGTGGAGCAATCAGCCCCAGCATTTT.

Notes on this clonotype: A read error may explain this, as a much larger clone is one base away. The chain uses TRBV29-1 and TRBJ2-1, with 10 nucleotides matching TRBD2. CDR1 is SQVTM, CDR2 ANQGSEA, per germline. The CDR3 spans 17 residues. CDR3 loop: CNVEVLGTSDSYNEQFF. Written as DNA, the CDR3 is TGCAACGTTGAAGTCCTCGGGACTAGCGACTCCTACAATGAGCAGTTCTTC.

Points on this clonotype: A clone one base away is much larger, so this may be a read error. V gene TRBV14 combines with J gene TRBJ2-7; D is unresolved. The CDR3 is 12 residues long. Germline V lookup: CDR1 SGHDN, CDR2 FVKESK. The CDR3 DNA follows: TGTACCAGCAGCCGTACGCAATACGAGCAGTACTTC. It yields the protein CTSSRTQYEQYF.

There are a few counts of this clonotype. The CDR3 nucleotides are TGTGCCAGCAGCCGGGGAGGGGCCGGAACCGGGGAGCTGTTTTTT. It codes for CASSRGGAGTGELFF. The V and J genes are TRBV7-9 and TRBJ2-2, with 7 bases identical to TRBD2. The CDR3 consists of 15 residues. V was clipped by 5 bases and J by 5 bases; unmatched bases: 8. Looked up from germline, CDR1 is SEHNR and CDR2 is FQNEAQ (reference sequence).

This clonotype was seen more than once but under ten times. A much larger clonotype is one base distant, so this may be a read error. V is TRBV6-6 and J is TRBJ2-7, with 10 bases aligning to TRBD1. The CDR3 is 19 amino acids. Per the germline V gene, CDR1 is MNHNY and CDR2 is SVGAGI (reference sequence). V dropped 4 bases and J dropped 6; count of bases not matched to a gene: 21. CDR3 DNA sequence: TGTGCCAGCAGTTCAGGAGGGTGGGACAGGGGTTCCCCCTACGGCGAGCAGTACTTC. It codes for CASSSGGWDRGSPYGEQYF.

CDR3 in amino acids: CATSNPGDQPQHF. The CDR3 nucleotides read TGTGCCACCTCGAATCCTGGGGATCAGCCCCAGCATTTT. The V and J genes are TRBV12-3 or TRBV12-4 and TRBJ1-5; no clear D. The CDR3 has 13 residues. Trimming took 10 bases from V and 5 from J, leaving 15 bases between them.

This clonotype was seen only once. One junction end does not reproduce the germline sequence, and a read error may be involved. This chain joins TRBV11-3 and TRBJ1-1, with a tentative D call TRBD1 (5 bases). Germline CDR1 SGHNT, CDR2 YENEEA. The CDR3 runs 17 residues. Here the CDR3 reads CAGSLAGRPTVNTEALF. The CDR3 DNA follows: TGTGCCGGCAGCTTAGCGGGCCGCCCGACAGTGAACACTGAAGCTCTCTTT.

This clonotype was observed at least ten times. The rearrangement joins TRBV4-2 to TRBJ1-2; the D gene is possibly TRBD1 (5 bases). V lost 4 bases to trimming and J lost 1 base, with 10 bases between them. The CDR3 has 14 residues. From germline, CDR1 is LGHNA and CDR2 YNFKEQ. CDR3 residues: CASSPGGGNYGYTF. The DNA for the CDR3 is TGTGCCAGCAGCCCGGGGGGGGGTAACTATGGCTACACCTTC.

This chain links TRBV30 with TRBJ2-7; no clear D gene. CDR3 length: 11 amino acids. Between the trimmed V and J ends, which lost 0 bases and 7 bases, there was a span of 7 bases. CDR1 is GTSNPN, CDR2 SVGIG, per germline (reference sequence). This CDR3 reads CAWSVTGEQYF. In nucleotides, the CDR3 is TGTGCCTGGAGTGTAACCGGGGAGCAGTACTTC.

A word on this clonotype: A much larger clone lies one base from this, so it may be a read error. The rearrangement links TRBV12-3 or TRBV12-4 to TRBJ2-7; tentatively, D is TRBD1 (6 bases). V lost 4 bases and J lost 4, with 17 bases in between. There are 15 residues in the CDR3. CDR3 coding DNA: TGTGCCAGCAGTTCCTTCGGGATAGGGGGATACGAGCAGTACTTC. It is translated as CASSSFGIGGYEQYF.

This clonotype showed up many times. This chain links TRBV6-5 with TRBJ2-1; D gene unclear. Deletions cut 5 bases from V and 7 bases from J, with 9 bases between. The germline V gene encodes CDR1 MNHEY and CDR2 SVGAGI. The CDR3 consists of 12 residues. DNA for the CDR3: TGTGCCAGCAGTCAAACAAGAAATGAGCAGTTCTTC. This encodes CASSQTRNEQFF.

Comments on this clonotype: A single base separates this from a much larger clone, so it may be a read error. The rearrangement joins TRBV12-3 or TRBV12-4 to TRBJ2-3, with D perhaps TRBD2 (6 bases). The ends were cut back, 7 bases at V and 1 base at J, with 24 bases in the middle. The CDR3 spans 18 residues. In DNA, the CDR3 is TGTGCCAGCACCTCCGACGGGAGAGAGGTGGTGGGCACAGATACGCAGTATTTT. It encodes CASTSDGREVVGTDTQYF.

This sequence joins TRBV30 and TRBJ1-4; a possible D gene is TRBD1 (5 bases). CDR1 GTSNPN and CDR2 SVGIG come from the germline V gene (reference sequence). V was shortened by 1 base and J by 7 bases, with 13 bases between the two germline ends. The CDR3 is 14 residues long. The CDR3 here is CAWSEAGGSEKLFF. The CDR3 DNA follows: TGTGCCTGGAGTGAAGCGGGGGGATCTGAAAAACTGTTTTTT.

This clonotype has ten or more counts. This chain joins TRBV12-3 or TRBV12-4 and TRBJ2-3; 12 bases match TRBD2. The CDR3 runs to 14 residues. With 5 bases clipped from V and 5 bases from J, the junction kept 2 bases outside the gene matches. DNA of the CDR3: TGTGCCAGCAGTCAGGGACTAGCGGGAGATACGCAGTATTTT. Amino acid sequence: CASSQGLAGDTQYF.

The table lists this clonotype with many counts. CDR3 sequence: CASSRRQGWQPQHF. Written as DNA, the CDR3 is TGTGCCAGCAGTAGACGACAGGGGTGGCAGCCCCAGCATTTT. This chain links TRBV6-5 with TRBJ1-5; the match to TRBD1 covers 8 bases. J lost 7 bases, V lost 5 bases, and 7 bases had no gene match. Germline CDR1 is MNHEY and CDR2 is SVGAGI. This CDR3 is 14 amino acids long.

This chain uses TRBV11-2 with TRBJ2-3; 7 bases are shared with TRBD2. Germline CDR1 and CDR2: SGHAT and FQNNGV. The junction had 13 bases not matched to a gene; V was cut back by 0 bases and J by 4 bases. CDR3 size: 18 residues. This chain's CDR3 is CASSLDRGLTYTSDTQYF. The CDR3 coding sequence is TGTGCCAGCAGCTTAGATAGGGGACTAACGTACACGTCAGATACGCAGTATTTT.